The 25 T cell receptor beta chains presented below share a single source sample, sequenced in a study of T cell responses to AZD1222 COVID-19 vaccine. Clones were sequenced by immunoSEQ multiplex PCR, and TCRdb holds only the in-frame ones, with some missing. The table includes 120,000 or so clones, 85% to 95% detected once. Here the sequenced sample was peripheral blood, taken 28 days after the second AZD1222 dose. These receptors were obtained from an adult who received the AZD1222 COVID-19 vaccine.

The rearrangement joins TRBV10-1 to TRBJ1-1, with D perhaps TRBD1 (6 bases). V lost 8 bases to trimming and J lost 8 bases, with 18 bases between them. This CDR3 is built from 13 residues. Germline V gene lookup returns CDR1 WNHNN and CDR2 SYGVQD (reference sequence). The CDR3 reads CASSPNRGTEAFF. DNA for the CDR3: TGCGCCAGCTCTCCTAATCGGGGGACAGAAGCTTTCTTT.

The V gene is TRBV6-5, the J gene TRBJ2-7, with 7 bases fitting TRBD1. Germline V CDR1 and CDR2: MNHEY, SVGAGI. With V trimmed by 7 bases and J by 3 bases, 12 bases remained unmatched. The CDR3 has 15 amino acids. The CDR3 DNA is TGTGCCAGCATTTTGATGGGGACAGAGTTCTACGAGCAGTACTTC. Amino acid sequence: CASILMGTEFYEQYF.

The chain has TRBV9 and TRBJ1-1; D remains ambiguous. The CDR3 runs to 14 residues. V was clipped by 4 bases and J by 1 base, with 11 bases between them. Germline CDR1 and CDR2: SGDLS and YYNGEE. CDR3 DNA sequence: TGTGCCAGCAGCACCCGAGGTGGGAACACTGAAGCTTTCTTT. Protein product: CASSTRGGNTEAFF. Full variable domain (outside the CDR3, taken from reference TRBV9 and TRBJ1-1): DSGVTQTPKHLITATGQRVTLRCSPRSGDLSVYWYQQSLDQGLQFLIQYYNGEERAKGNILERFSAQQFPDLHSELNLSSLELGDSALYFCASSTRGGNTEAFFGQGTRLTVV.

The chain employs TRBV18 and TRBJ1-3; no definite D call. Trimming cost V 3 bases and J 0 bases, with 18 bases left between them. Per the germline V gene, CDR1 is KGHSH and CDR2 is LQKENI. The CDR3 contains 18 residues. CDR3 DNA: TGTGCCAGCTCACCGGGTTCTTACAGTGGGAGCTCTGGAAACACCATATATTTT. It codes for CASSPGSYSGSSGNTIYF.

This chain uses TRBV29-1 with TRBJ1-3; tentative D call: TRBD1 (5 bases). Germline V CDR1 and CDR2: SQVTM, ANQGSEA. The CDR3 runs to 12 residues. V lost 7 bases and J lost 4, with 11 bases in between. CDR3 sequence: CSAATEGNTIYF. The CDR3 DNA sequence: TGCAGCGCAGCGACAGAAGGAAACACCATATATTTT.

The V gene is TRBV2, the J gene TRBJ2-1; TRBD2 matches 8 bases. This CDR3 contains 14 residues. The ends lost 4 bases at V and 8 bases at J; junction bases unmatched: 7. The germline CDR1 and CDR2 sequences are SNHLY and FYNNEI. The CDR3 spells CASSAGGGIDEQFF. The CDR3 DNA reads as TGTGCCAGCAGTGCGGGGGGGGGCATAGATGAGCAGTTCTTC.

This chain joins TRBV10-3 and TRBJ2-1; 12 nucleotides align to TRBD2. The CDR3 extends over 16 amino acids. The germline CDR1 and CDR2 sequences are ENHRY and SYGVKD. V lost 3 bases, J lost 15 bases, and 15 bases stayed unmatched. The CDR3 nucleotides are TGTGCCATCAGTGAATCCCCTGGGCTAGCGGGGGGGCCCCGGTTCTTC. Its protein is CAISESPGLAGGPRFF.

The chain has TRBV28 and TRBJ1-3; D ambiguous. From germline, CDR1 is MDHEN and CDR2 SYDVKM. Between the trimmed V and J ends, which lost 4 bases and 2 bases, there was a span of 18 bases. The CDR3 runs to 17 residues. CDR3 in amino acids: CASSSPSLVPTGNTIYF. The CDR3, as DNA: TGTGCCAGCAGTTCACCCTCGCTTGTCCCGACTGGAAACACCATATATTTT.

The chain links TRBV2 to TRBJ1-6; possibly TRBD1 for D (5 bases). CDR1 and CDR2 from the germline V gene are SNHLY and FYNNEI. The CDR3 has 16 amino acids. Trimming took off 7 bases at V and 5 bases at J, with 18 bases between the two ends. As DNA, the CDR3 is TGTGCCAGCACCAGGGAGCCGAAACCGAATAATTCACCCCTCCACTTT. Protein sequence: CASTREPKPNNSPLHF.

The chain joins TRBV14 to TRBJ1-1; a weak D match, TRBD1 (5 bases). CDR3 length: 17 amino acids. CDR1 and CDR2 (germline): SGHDN, FVKESK. The V gene lost 3 bases and the J gene lost 0 bases, with 17 bases spanning the gap. CDR3 nucleotides: TGTGCCAGCAGCCAGCCTTCGTCGGGGCCTATGAACACTGAAGCTTTCTTT. Translated: CASSQPSSGPMNTEAFF.

The chain joins TRBV6-4 to TRBJ2-1; D not resolved. The germline CDR1 and CDR2 sequences are MRHNA and SNTAGT. The V end lost 4 bases, the J end lost 9 bases, and 10 bases lay between the germline ends. The CDR3 totals 12 residues. The CDR3: CASSALGGEQFF. The CDR3 DNA reads as TGTGCCAGCAGTGCCTTGGGCGGTGAGCAGTTCTTC.

The gene calls are TRBV11-2 and TRBJ1-1; D uncertain. V was clipped by 3 bases and J by 0 bases, with 5 bases between them. This CDR3 has 13 residues. CDR1 and CDR2 from the germline V gene are SGHAT and FQNNGV. CDR3 DNA sequence: TGTGCCAGCAGCTTCAGCATGAACACTGAAGCTTTCTTT. Amino acids: CASSFSMNTEAFF.

The chain is built from TRBV7-6 and TRBJ2-4, with TRBD1 matching over 9 bases. J was trimmed by 6 bases and V by 3 bases; bases with no gene match: 9. Germline assignment: CDR1 SGHVS and CDR2 FNYEAQ. This CDR3 is built from 16 residues. CDR3 nucleotide sequence: TGTGCCAGCAGCTTGGAAACCGGGACAGGGCTAAACATTCAGTACTTC. Protein product: CASSLETGTGLNIQYF.

DNA of the CDR3: TGTGCCAGCAGTGAAGCTCAGGACAGCCTTAAGGATCCCCTCCACTTT. Its translation is CASSEAQDSLKDPLHF. The J gene is TRBJ1-6, the V gene TRBV6-1; possible D gene TRBD1, 6 bases. The ends were cut back, 0 bases at V and 13 bases at J, with 19 bases in the middle. CDR3 length: 16 amino acids. The germline gives CDR1 MNHNS, CDR2 SASEGT.

J is TRBJ1-2 and V is TRBV5-5, with unresolved D. The CDR3 covers 15 residues. V dropped 0 bases and J dropped 1 base, with 10 bases sitting between them. CDR1 and CDR2 (germline): SGHKS, YYEKEE (reference sequence). This CDR3 is CASSLVGRFNYGYTF. The DNA of the CDR3 is TGTGCCAGCAGCTTGGTGGGGAGATTTAACTATGGCTACACCTTC.

The chain carries TRBV15 and TRBJ1-2; D remains unclear. This CDR3 comprises 17 residues. Trimming took off 4 bases at V and 3 bases at J, with 21 bases between the two ends. CDR1 is LNHNV and CDR2 is YYDKDF in the germline V gene (reference sequence). Here the CDR3 DNA reads TGTGCCACCAGCACACGGTTTGCCCGGGGAAAGGACTATGGCTACACCTTC. It encodes CATSTRFARGKDYGYTF.

The chain uses TRBV10-3 and TRBJ1-2; no firm D call. V lost 0 bases and J 4 bases, leaving 9 bases between the germline ends. Germline loops: CDR1 ENHRY, CDR2 SYGVKD. The CDR3 loop spans 14 amino acids. CDR3 region: CAISESHSVYGYTF. The CDR3 DNA is TGTGCCATCAGTGAGTCGCACAGTGTCTATGGCTACACCTTC.

This chain links TRBV29-1 with TRBJ2-7, with 10 positions matching TRBD2. Germline V gene data show CDR1 as SQVTM and CDR2 as ANQGSEA. V lost 4 bases and J lost 9; bases outside the gene matches: 6. This CDR3 contains 12 residues. The CDR3 loop reads CSVVLAGDVQYF. The CDR3 DNA follows: TGCAGCGTTGTGCTAGCGGGAGACGTGCAGTACTTC.

The chain combines TRBV7-8 with TRBJ1-2; a weak D match, TRBD1 (6 bases). From germline, CDR1 is SGHVS and CDR2 FQNEAQ. The ends were cut back, 7 bases at V and 0 bases at J, with 12 bases in the middle. The CDR3 loop spans 14 amino acids. CDR3 DNA: TGTGCCAGCAAGCCGGACAGTTCTAACTATGGCTACACCTTC. Its translation is CASKPDSSNYGYTF.

The chain is built from TRBV19 and TRBJ2-7, with 8 bases matching TRBD1. Trimming at V came to 10 bases and at J to 2 bases, leaving 7 bases not matched to a gene. The CDR3 consists of 13 residues. Germline CDR1 and CDR2: LNHDA and SQIVND (reference sequence). CDR3 loop: CATSRGPAYEQYF. The CDR3 bases are TGTGCCACATCCAGGGGGCCGGCCTACGAGCAGTACTTC. Combining the CDR3 with reference TRBV19 and TRBJ2-7 gives the whole variable domain DGGITQSPKYLFRKEGQNVTLSCEQNLNHDAMYWYRQDPGQGLRLIYYSQIVNDFQKGDIAEGYSVSREKKESFPLTVTSAQKNPTAFYLCATSRGPAYEQYFGPGTRLTVT.

A single count supports this clone. This chain joins TRBV19 and TRBJ1-6, with D maybe TRBD1 (5 bases). V was clipped by 7 bases and J by 9 bases, with 16 bases between them. CDR3 length equals 14 residues. Germline V gives CDR1 LNHDA, CDR2 SQIVND (reference sequence). For the CDR3, the DNA is TGTGCCAGTATTGGAACAGGTTCGAGTTCACCCCTCCACTTT. Translation gives CASIGTGSSSPLHF.

The chain recombines TRBV5-1 with TRBJ2-3, with 7 bases fitting TRBD1. J gave up 7 bases and V 4 bases, and 12 bases lay outside the gene matches. CDR3 length equals 15 residues. Per germline, CDR1 SGHRS and CDR2 YFSETQ. The CDR3 nucleotides read TGCGCCAGCAGCCCGCGACAGGGAACGACCAATACGCAGTATTTT. Translated: CASSPRQGTTNTQYF.

This sequence joins TRBV5-1 and TRBJ2-7, with 8 bases matching TRBD1. This CDR3 spans 14 amino acids. Germline CDR1 is SGHRS and CDR2 is YFSETQ. The J segment lost 3 bases and the V segment lost 4 bases, leaving 6 bases of the junction unmatched. The CDR3 loop is CASSAGQGFYEQYF. Written as DNA, the CDR3 is TGCGCCAGCAGCGCTGGACAGGGTTTCTACGAGCAGTACTTC.

The chain uses TRBV9 and TRBJ1-1; 8 bases fit TRBD1. From germline, CDR1 is SGDLS and CDR2 YYNGEE. With 0 bases clipped from V and 1 base from J, the junction kept 11 bases outside the gene matches. This CDR3 is built from 18 residues. The CDR3 here is CASSVGPRPGTGNTEAFF. Written as DNA, the CDR3 is TGTGCCAGCAGCGTAGGCCCACGACCCGGGACAGGGAACACTGAAGCTTTCTTT.

The J gene is TRBJ2-5, the V gene TRBV7-9, with D possibly matching TRBD1 (6 bases). V lost 6 bases and J lost 0, with 11 bases in between. CDR1 is SEHNR and CDR2 is FQNEAQ in the germline V gene (reference sequence). This CDR3 spans 14 amino acids. CDR3 DNA sequence: TGTGCCAGCAGTACCGGACAGTACCAAGAGACCCAGTACTTC. It translates to CASSTGQYQETQYF.